A few counts support the clone carrying this T cell receptor beta chain. What it binds is unknown. Time point in this sample: healthy volunteer bleed at 2 weeks. Unfractionated whole blood yielded the extracted total RNA. Germline CDR1 reads LGHDT; CDR2 reads YNNKEL (reference sequence). V was pared by 0 bases and J by 0 bases, with 8 bases of the junction left unmatched. The length of the CDR3 is 18 residues. The source of the sample is a study of human T cells and chemical hapten exposure. Study overall: The study traced per-sample TCR yield variation mainly to small differences in pooled library volumes. Broader study findings: No shift was seen in TCRs above 1 in 1000 frequency with DPC sensitization.

In the library, unique molecular identifiers were attached to individual cDNA molecules. Original data processing: Sampled TCR counts reached a median of approximately 100,000 per sample, with values ranging from roughly 20,000 to 750,000. TCRdb reanalysed the RACE reads using MiXCR and keeps one entry per CDR3 protein. None of the V and J calls come from the authors' own analysis; TCRdb made them. The profile shows 35,000 to 50,000 distinct CDR3 sequences, 3.5% to 4.5% of them singletons. The sequencing input was whole blood. This clonotype was obtained from a female donor in good health. Some clones in this sample may be carry-over from other donors' samples. The chain employs TRBV3-1 and TRBJ1-2; 9 bases agree with TRBD1. Written as DNA, the CDR3 is TGTGCCAGCAGCCAAGAGGGGACAGGGCCCAATACTAACTATGGCTACACCTTC. Protein product: CASSQEGTGPNTNYGYTF.